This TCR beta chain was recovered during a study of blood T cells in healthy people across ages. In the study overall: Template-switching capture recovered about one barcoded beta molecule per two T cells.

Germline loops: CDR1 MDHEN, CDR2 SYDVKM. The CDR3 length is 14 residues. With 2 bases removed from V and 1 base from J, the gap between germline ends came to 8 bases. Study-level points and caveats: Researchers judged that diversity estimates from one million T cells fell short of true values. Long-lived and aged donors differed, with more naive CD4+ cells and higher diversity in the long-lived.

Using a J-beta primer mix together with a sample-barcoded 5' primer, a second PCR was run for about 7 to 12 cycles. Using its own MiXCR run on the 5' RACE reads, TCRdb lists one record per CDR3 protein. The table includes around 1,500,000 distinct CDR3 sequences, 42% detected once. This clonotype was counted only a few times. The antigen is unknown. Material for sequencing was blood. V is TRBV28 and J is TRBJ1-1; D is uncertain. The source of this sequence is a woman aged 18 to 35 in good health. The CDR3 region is CASSLANRNTEAFF. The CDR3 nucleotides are TGTGCCAGCAGTTTAGCCAACAGGAACACTGAAGCTTTCTTT.